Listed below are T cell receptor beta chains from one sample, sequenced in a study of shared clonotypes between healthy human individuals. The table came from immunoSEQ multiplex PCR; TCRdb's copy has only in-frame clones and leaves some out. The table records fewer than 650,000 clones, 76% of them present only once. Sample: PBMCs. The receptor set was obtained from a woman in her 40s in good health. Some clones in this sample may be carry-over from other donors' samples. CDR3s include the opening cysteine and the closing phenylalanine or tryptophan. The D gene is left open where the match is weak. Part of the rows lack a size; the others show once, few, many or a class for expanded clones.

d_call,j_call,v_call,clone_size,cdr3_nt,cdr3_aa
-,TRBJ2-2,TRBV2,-,TGTGCCAGCAGAGGGTTGTCGGGCGGCGGGGAGCTGTTTTTT,CASRGLSGGGELFF
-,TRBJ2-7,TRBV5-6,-,TGTGCCAGCAGCTGGGCAGGCTACGAGCAGTACTTC,CASSWAGYEQYF
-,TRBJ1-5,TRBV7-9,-,TGTGCCAGCAGCTCGGGTTTTCAGCCCCAGCATTTT,CASSSGFQPQHF
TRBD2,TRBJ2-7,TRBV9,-,TGTGCCAGCAGCGTAAGTCGGGAGGGAAACTCCTACGAGCAGTACTTC,CASSVSREGNSYEQYF
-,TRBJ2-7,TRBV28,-,TGTGCCAGCACCACCGGCGGGACTTCGTCCTACGAGCAGTACTTC,CASTTGGTSSYEQYF
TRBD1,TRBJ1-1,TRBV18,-,TGTGCCAGCTCACTGGACAGGGGGTCCGAAGCTTTCTTT,CASSLDRGSEAFF
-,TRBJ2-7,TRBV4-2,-,TGTGCCAGCAGCCAAGATCTTGCGCGGCAGGGAGGCGAGCAGTACTTC,CASSQDLARQGGEQYF
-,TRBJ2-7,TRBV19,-,TGTGCCAGTAGTAGCCCAGGGGCCTACGAGCAGTACTTC,CASSSPGAYEQYF
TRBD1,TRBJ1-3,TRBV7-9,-,TGTGCCAGCAGCTTACGGGGACAGGGCCCCCGCTCTGGAAACACCATATATTTT,CASSLRGQGPRSGNTIYF
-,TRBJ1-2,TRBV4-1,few,TGCGCCAGCAGCCAAGGCGGTTACTATGGCTACACCTTC,CASSQGGYYGYTF
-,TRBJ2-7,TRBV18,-,TGTGCCAGCTCACCACCTTCTCAGGGAAGCGCAAAGTACTTC,CASSPPSQGSAKYF
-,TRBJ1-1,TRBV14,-,TGTGCCAGCAGCCAAGGGTCAGGGTTGAACACTGAAGCTTTCTTT,CASSQGSGLNTEAFF
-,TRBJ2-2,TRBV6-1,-,TGTGCCAGCGGTATGGGCGGGGAGCTGTTTTTT,CASGMGGELFF
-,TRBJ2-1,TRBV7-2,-,TGTGCCAGCAGCCTTCTAGAGGACTCCTACAATGAGCAGTTCTTC,CASSLLEDSYNEQFF
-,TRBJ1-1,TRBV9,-,TGTGCCAGCAGCCCCCACATAGTACGGACTGAAGCTTTCTTT,CASSPHIVRTEAFF
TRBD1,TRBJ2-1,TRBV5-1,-,TGCGCCAGCAGCCTTAGACAGGGGAGGAACAATGAGCAGTTCTTC,CASSLRQGRNNEQFF
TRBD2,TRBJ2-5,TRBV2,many,TGTGCCAGCAGCGACGGGAGGGCCAGAGAGACCCAGTACTTC,CASSDGRARETQYF
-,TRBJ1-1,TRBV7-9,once,TGTGCCAGCAGCTTAGGGGGTTTGAGCACTGAAGCTTTCTTT,CASSLGGLSTEAFF
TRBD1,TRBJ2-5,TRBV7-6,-,TGTGCCAGCAGCCCTACAGGGGCCACCCAGTACTTC,CASSPTGATQYF
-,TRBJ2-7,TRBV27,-,TGTGCCAGCAATTTTATGGACAGACCCTCCTACGAGCAGTACTTC,CASNFMDRPSYEQYF
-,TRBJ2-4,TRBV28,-,TGTGCCAGCAGTTTTAGGTTCGCCGGGCTAGCCAAAAACATTCAGTACTTC,CASSFRFAGLAKNIQYF
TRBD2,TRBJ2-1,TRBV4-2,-,TGTGCCAGCAGCCAAGATCGTCAACTAGCGGGAGGTCTGAGGAATGAGCAGTTCTTC,CASSQDRQLAGGLRNEQFF
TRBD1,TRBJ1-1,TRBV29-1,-,TGCAGCGCCTCGGGACAGGGTAACACTGAAGCTTTCTTT,CSASGQGNTEAFF
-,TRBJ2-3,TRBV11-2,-,TGTGCCAGCAGCCCATACACAGATACGCAGTATTTT,CASSPYTDTQYF
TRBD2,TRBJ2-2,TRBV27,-,TGTGCCACCAAACTTGGATTAGCGGGGGGCGACACCGGGGAGCTGTTTTTT,CATKLGLAGGDTGELFF
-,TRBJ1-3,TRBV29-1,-,TGCAGCGTTGTCGGTCGGCAAACTATCTCTGGAAACACCATATATTTT,CSVVGRQTISGNTIYF
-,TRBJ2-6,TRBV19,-,TGTGCCAGTAGTAGAGGCAGGGGAACTGGGGCCAACGTCCTGACTTTC,CASSRGRGTGANVLTF
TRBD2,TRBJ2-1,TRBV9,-,TGTGCCAGCAGCGTAGTAGCGGGAGGCTCCTACAATGAGCAGTTCTTC,CASSVVAGGSYNEQFF
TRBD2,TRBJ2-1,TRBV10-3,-,TGTGCCATCAGTGAGCCCCGGGGACTAGCGGGGAGGGTCGATGAGCAGTTCTTC,CAISEPRGLAGRVDEQFF
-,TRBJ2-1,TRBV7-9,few,TGTGCCAGCAGCTTACTTTACAATGAGCAGTTCTTC,CASSLLYNEQFF
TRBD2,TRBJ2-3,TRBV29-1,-,TGCAGCGTAGACAAGGGGCTAGCGGAACTCACAGATACGCAGTATTTT,CSVDKGLAELTDTQYF
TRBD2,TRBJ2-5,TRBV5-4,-,TGTGCCAGCAGCGCGGGGGGGAACAGACGACAAGAGGCCCAGTACTTC,CASSAGGNRRQEAQYF
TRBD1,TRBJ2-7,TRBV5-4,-,TGTGCCAGCAGCAGGGACAGGGCCCCGAGCGAGCAGTACTTC,CASSRDRAPSEQYF
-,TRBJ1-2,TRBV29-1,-,TGCAGCGTTGAATTTACAGGAGATGGCTACACCTTC,CSVEFTGDGYTF
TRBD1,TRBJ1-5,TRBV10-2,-,TGCGCCACAGGGGGCCCGGATCAGCCCCAGCATTTT,CATGGPDQPQHF
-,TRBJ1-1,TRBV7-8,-,TGTGCCAGCCACCCTAGGGGCGGTGAAGCTTTCTTT,CASHPRGGEAFF
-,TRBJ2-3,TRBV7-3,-,TGTGCCAGCAGCCCGACCGGGGTAGATACGCAGTATTTT,CASSPTGVDTQYF
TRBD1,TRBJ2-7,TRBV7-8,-,TGTGCCAGCAGCACCCATGGCTCTTCAGGGGGCTCCTACGAGCAGTACTTC,CASSTHGSSGGSYEQYF
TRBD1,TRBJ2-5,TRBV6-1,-,TGTGCCAGCAGTGAAGCGCCCCCCAGGGGGTCACATCCAGAGCAATACTTC,CASSEAPPRGSHPEQYF
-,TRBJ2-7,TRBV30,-,TGTGCCTGGAGAACTCGAGGGCCTCAAGAGCAGTACTTC,CAWRTRGPQEQYF
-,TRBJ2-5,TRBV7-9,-,TGTGCCAGCATGTGGGGCGGGGAGACCCAGTACTTC,CASMWGGETQYF